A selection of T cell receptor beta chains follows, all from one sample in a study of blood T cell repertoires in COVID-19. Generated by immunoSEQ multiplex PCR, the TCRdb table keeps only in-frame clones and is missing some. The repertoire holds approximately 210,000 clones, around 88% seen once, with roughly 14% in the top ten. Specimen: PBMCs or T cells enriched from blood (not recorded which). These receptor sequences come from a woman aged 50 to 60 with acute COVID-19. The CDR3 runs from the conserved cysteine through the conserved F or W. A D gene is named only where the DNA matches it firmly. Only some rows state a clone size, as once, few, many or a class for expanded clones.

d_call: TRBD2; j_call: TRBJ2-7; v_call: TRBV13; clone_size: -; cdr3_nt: TGTGCCAGCAGCCCCGGACTAGCGGGACCCTACGAGCAGTACTTC; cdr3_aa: CASSPGLAGPYEQYF
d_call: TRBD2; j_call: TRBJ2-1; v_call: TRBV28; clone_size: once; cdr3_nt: TGTGCCAGCATTGGGCGGGAGGGCCGTGCGGGGTCCTACAATGAGCAGTTCTTC; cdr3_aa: CASIGREGRAGSYNEQFF
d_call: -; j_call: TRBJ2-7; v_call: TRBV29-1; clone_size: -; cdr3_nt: TGCAGCGTTGAAGTGACCGGTAGGGGGTGGGAGCAGTACTTC; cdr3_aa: CSVEVTGRGWEQYF
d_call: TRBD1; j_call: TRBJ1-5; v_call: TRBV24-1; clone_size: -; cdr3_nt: TGTGCCACCTCAGGGGGTGGGAGCAATCAGCCCCAGCATTTT; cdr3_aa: CATSGGGSNQPQHF
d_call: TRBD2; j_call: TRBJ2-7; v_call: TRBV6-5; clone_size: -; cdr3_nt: TGTGCCAGCAGTTACTCGACTAGCGGTAGCTGGGGGCAGTACTTC; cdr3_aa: CASSYSTSGSWGQYF
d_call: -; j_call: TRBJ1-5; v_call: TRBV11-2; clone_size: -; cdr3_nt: TGTGCCAGCAGCTTAGCGGGCAGGGGTTTGCAGCCCCAGCATTTT; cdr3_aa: CASSLAGRGLQPQHF
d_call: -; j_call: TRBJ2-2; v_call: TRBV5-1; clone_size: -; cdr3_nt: TGCGCCAGCAGCTTGGGGATATCGACAGCCAGAAACACCGGGGAGCTGTTTTTT; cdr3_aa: CASSLGISTARNTGELFF
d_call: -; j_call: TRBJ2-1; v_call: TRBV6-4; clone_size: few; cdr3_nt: TGTGCCAGCAGGGGACCTAGCGCCTCCTACAATGAGCAGTTCTTC; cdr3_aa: CASRGPSASYNEQFF
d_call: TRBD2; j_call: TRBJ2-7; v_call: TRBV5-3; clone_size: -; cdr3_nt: TGTGCCAGAAGCGGTTCCGGGACTAGCGGGAGTTTGCAGTACTTC; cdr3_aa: CARSGSGTSGSLQYF
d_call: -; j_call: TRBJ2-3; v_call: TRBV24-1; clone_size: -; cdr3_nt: TGTGCCACCAGTGATAGGGGTAGGGCAGATACGCAGTATTTT; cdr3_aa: CATSDRGRADTQYF
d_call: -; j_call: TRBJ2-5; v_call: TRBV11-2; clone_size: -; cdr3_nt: TGTGCCAGCAGCTTAATTCGGGGGGAGACCCAGTACTTC; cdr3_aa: CASSLIRGETQYF
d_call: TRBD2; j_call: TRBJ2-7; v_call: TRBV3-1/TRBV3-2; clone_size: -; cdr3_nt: TGTGCCAGCAGAAGGGGGGGGACTAGCGGATGGCACGAGCAGTACTTC; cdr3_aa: CASRRGGTSGWHEQYF
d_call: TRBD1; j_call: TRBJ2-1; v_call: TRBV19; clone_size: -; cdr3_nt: TGTGCCAGTAAGGGCAGGGGGCGCGGGGAGCAGTTCTTC; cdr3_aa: CASKGRGRGEQFF
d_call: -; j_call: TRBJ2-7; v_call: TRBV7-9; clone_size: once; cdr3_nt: TGTGCCAGCAGCCCCCGACTTGGCCATTACGAGCAGTACTTC; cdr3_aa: CASSPRLGHYEQYF
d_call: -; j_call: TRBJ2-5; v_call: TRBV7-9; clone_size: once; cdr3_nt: TGTGCCAGCAGCTTCCGGACAATTCCCCAAGAGACCCAGTACTTC; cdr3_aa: CASSFRTIPQETQYF
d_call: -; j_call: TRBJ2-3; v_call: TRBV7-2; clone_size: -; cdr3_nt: TGTGCCAGCAGACTTTCCTCAAACACAGATACGCAGTATTTT; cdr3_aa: CASRLSSNTDTQYF
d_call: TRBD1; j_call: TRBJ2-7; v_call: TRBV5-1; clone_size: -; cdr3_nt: TGCGCCAGCAGCACCTCGACAGGGGGAGTCTCCTACGAGCAGTACTTC; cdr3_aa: CASSTSTGGVSYEQYF
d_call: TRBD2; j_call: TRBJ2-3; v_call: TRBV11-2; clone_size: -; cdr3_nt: TGTGCCAGCAGGGAACGGACTAGCGGGAGACAAGATACGCAGTATTTT; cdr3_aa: CASRERTSGRQDTQYF
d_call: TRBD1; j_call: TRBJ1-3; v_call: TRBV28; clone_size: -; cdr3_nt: TGTGCCAGCAGTTTATTTACAGGGGGCGCATCTGGAAACACCATATATTTT; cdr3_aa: CASSLFTGGASGNTIYF
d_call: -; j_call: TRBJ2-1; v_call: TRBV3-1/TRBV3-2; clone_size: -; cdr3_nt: TGTGCCAGCAGCCAAATTATCCGGGCCTACAATGAGCAGTTCTTC; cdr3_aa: CASSQIIRAYNEQFF
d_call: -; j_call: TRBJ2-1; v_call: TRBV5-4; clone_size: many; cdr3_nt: TGTGCCAGCAGCCCAGGGGGGTCCTACAATGAGCAGTTCTTC; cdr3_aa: CASSPGGSYNEQFF
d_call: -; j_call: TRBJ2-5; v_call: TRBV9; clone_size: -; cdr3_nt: TGTGCCAGCAGCGTAAACGGTGCGCCACAAGAGACCCAGTACTTC; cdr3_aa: CASSVNGAPQETQYF
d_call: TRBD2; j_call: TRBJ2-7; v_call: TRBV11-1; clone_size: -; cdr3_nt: TGTGCCAGCAGCCTTAATAGCGGGAGCTACGAGCAGTACTTC; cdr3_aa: CASSLNSGSYEQYF
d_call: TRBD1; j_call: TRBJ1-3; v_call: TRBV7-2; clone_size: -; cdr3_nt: TGTGCCAGCAGCTTAGCCCCGGGACAGGGGGCGATGGCCATATATTTT; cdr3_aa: CASSLAPGQGAMAIYF
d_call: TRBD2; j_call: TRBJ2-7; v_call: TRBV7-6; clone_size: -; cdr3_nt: TGTGCCAGCAGCTTAGAACTAGCGGGAGGTGGCGAGCAGTACTTC; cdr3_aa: CASSLELAGGGEQYF
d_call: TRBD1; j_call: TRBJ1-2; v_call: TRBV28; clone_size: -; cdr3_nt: TGTGCCAGCAGTTCCCCAGGGGGGAATAACTATGGCTACACCTTC; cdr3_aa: CASSSPGGNNYGYTF
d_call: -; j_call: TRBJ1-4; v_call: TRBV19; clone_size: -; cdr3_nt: TGTGCCAGTAGTATCAGGCGGGGAGCAACTAATGAAAAACTGTTTTTT; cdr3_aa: CASSIRRGATNEKLFF
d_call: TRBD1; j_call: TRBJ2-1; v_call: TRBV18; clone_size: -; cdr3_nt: TGTGCCAGCTCACCTACAGGGGACCACAATGAGCAGTTCTTC; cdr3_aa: CASSPTGDHNEQFF
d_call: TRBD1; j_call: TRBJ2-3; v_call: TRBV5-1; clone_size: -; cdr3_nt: TGCGCCAGCAGCTCCGGTGGGACAGGGGGCGGGGGATGGGACGCAGATACGCAGTATTTT; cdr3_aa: CASSSGGTGGGGWDADTQYF
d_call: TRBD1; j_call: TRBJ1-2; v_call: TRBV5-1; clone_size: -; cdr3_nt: TGCGCCAGCAGCTCTTGGACAGGGCGGCGAAACTATGGCTACACCTTC; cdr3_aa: CASSSWTGRRNYGYTF
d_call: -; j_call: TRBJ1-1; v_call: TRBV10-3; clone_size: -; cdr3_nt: TGTGCCATCAGTATACCGAGGGGGGAAGCTTTCTTT; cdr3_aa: CAISIPRGEAFF
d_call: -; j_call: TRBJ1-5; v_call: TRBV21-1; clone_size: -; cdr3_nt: TGTGCCAGCAGCGCAACAGGACCCTCCAGCCAGCCCCAGCATTTT; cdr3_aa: CASSATGPSSQPQHF
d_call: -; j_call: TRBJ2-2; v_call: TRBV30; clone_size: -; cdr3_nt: TGTGCCTGGAGTGTACTAGGCACCGGGGAGCTGTTTTTT; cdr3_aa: CAWSVLGTGELFF
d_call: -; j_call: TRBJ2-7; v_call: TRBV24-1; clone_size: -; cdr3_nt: TGTGCCACCAGTGATACTCCCTACGAGCAGTACTTC; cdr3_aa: CATSDTPYEQYF
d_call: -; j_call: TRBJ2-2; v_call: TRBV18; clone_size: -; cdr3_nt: TGTGCCAGCTCACCACAGGAAACGGGGGTGACAAACACCGGGGAGCTGTTTTTT; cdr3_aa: CASSPQETGVTNTGELFF
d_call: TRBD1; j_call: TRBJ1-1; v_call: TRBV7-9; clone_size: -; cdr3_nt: TGTGCCAGCAGCCGACAGGGTACTGAAGCTTTCTTT; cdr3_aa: CASSRQGTEAFF
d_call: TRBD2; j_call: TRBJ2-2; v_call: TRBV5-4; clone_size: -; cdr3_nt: TGTGCCAGCAGCCAGGGAGGGGAGCCCGGGGAGCTGTTTTTT; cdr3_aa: CASSQGGEPGELFF
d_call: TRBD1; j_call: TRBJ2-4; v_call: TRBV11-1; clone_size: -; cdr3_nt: TGTGCCAGCAGCTTAGGTAGTAGGGGGCAGGGTCTCATTCAGTACTTC; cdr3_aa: CASSLGSRGQGLIQYF
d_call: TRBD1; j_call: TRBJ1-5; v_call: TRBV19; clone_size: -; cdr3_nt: TGTGCCAGTAGTGGGGCTGGGACAGTAAATCAGCCCCAGCATTTT; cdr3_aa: CASSGAGTVNQPQHF
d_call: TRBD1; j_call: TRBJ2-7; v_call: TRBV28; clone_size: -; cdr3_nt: TGTGCCAGCAGGCTGACAGGGGATTACGAGCAGTACTTC; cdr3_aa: CASRLTGDYEQYF
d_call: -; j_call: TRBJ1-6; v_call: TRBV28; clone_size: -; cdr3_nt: TGTGCCAGTTCCCTGGGGGCAGGGAGCTCCTATAATTCACCCCTCCACTTT; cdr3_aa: CASSLGAGSSYNSPLHF
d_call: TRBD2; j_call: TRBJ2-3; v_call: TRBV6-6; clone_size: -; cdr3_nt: TGTGCCAGCAGTTACAGGCCTAGCGGGAGTACAGATACGCAGTATTTT; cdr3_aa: CASSYRPSGSTDTQYF
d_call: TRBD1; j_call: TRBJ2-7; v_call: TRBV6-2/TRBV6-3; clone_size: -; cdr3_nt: TGTGCCAGCAGTAGGACAGGGACGAACGAGCAGTACTTC; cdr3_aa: CASSRTGTNEQYF
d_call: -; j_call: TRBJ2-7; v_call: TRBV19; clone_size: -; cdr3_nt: TGTGCCAGTAGTACCGGAAGACAGGCTCGGTACTTC; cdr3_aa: CASSTGRQARYF
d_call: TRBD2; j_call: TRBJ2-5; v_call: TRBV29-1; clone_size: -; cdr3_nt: TGCAGCGTTGCAGGACCGAAGGGGCTAGCGGGATTAGAGACCCAGTACTTC; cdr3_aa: CSVAGPKGLAGLETQYF
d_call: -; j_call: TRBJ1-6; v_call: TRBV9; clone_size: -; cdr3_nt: TGTGCCAGCAGCGTAGAAGAAGGGGTCGGCTCACCCCTCCACTTT; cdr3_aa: CASSVEEGVGSPLHF
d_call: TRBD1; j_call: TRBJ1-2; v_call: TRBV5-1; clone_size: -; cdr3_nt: TGCGCCAGCAGCTTTTCTGGGACAGAATTTAATGGCTACACCTTC; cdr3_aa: CASSFSGTEFNGYTF
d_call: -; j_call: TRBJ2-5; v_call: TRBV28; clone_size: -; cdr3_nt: TGTGCCAGCAGTTCAAGCGGAACCCCAGAGACCCAGTACTTC; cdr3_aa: CASSSSGTPETQYF